What follows are 20 T cell receptor beta chains derived from one specimen sequenced in a study of identical twins. TCRdb processed the 5' RACE reads anew with MiXCR; each CDR3 protein has one entry. The sample consists of under 500,000 distinct CDR3 sequences, approximately 15% of them appearing once. A further study also used this sample, focusing on yellow fever vaccine responses in identical twins.

Material for sequencing was CD4+ T cells sorted from blood. The receptors come from a woman in her late teens or twenties in good health.

This clonotype was counted at least ten times. The J gene is TRBJ2-1, the V gene TRBV28, with 11 bases identical to TRBD1. This CDR3 is 15 amino acids long. Germline CDR1 MDHEN, CDR2 SYDVKM. V dropped 7 bases and J dropped 7; count of bases not matched to a gene: 9. The CDR3 here is CASTRPRDRGNEQFF. The CDR3 DNA reads TGTGCCAGCACCCGCCCCCGGGACAGGGGGAATGAGCAGTTCTTC.

This clonotype has a count of ten or more. CDR3 in DNA: TGTGCCAGCAGCTCGGCGGGCAGTCCGGAGACCCAGTACTTC. This codes for CASSSAGSPETQYF. The chain has TRBV28 and TRBJ2-5; weak D call: TRBD2 (5 bases). The V end was cut by 6 bases, the J end by 5 bases, with 16 bases between. Germline V gene data show CDR1 as MDHEN and CDR2 as SYDVKM. The CDR3 extends over 14 amino acids.

This clonotype was seen at least ten times. V usage is TRBV29-1 and J usage is TRBJ2-4; maybe TRBD2 (5 bases). V was pared by 0 bases and J by 2 bases, with 8 bases between. Germline CDR1 and CDR2: SQVTM and ANQGSEA. The CDR3 is made up of 14 amino acids. The CDR3 nucleotides are TGCAGCGTTGAAGATCTAGCCACCAAAAACATTCAGTACTTC. Its protein product is CSVEDLATKNIQYF.

In its sample, this clonotype was seen a few times. The V and J genes are TRBV7-2 and TRBJ2-2; D remains ambiguous. The CDR3 contains 14 residues. Germline CDR1 SGHTA, CDR2 FQGNSA. V lost 3 bases and J 4 bases, leaving 9 bases between the germline ends. This chain's CDR3 is CASSFERFTGELFF. Written as DNA, the CDR3 is TGTGCCAGCAGCTTTGAGAGGTTCACCGGGGAGCTGTTTTTT.

The J gene is TRBJ2-1, the V gene TRBV18; 7 bases are shared with TRBD2. The CDR3 runs 14 residues. Germline CDR1 KGHSH, CDR2 LQKENI. J gave up 9 bases and V 2 bases, and 7 bases lay outside the gene matches. CDR3 nucleotides: TGTGCCAGCTCACCAGGACTAGAAAAGGGTGAGCAGTTCTTC. This gives the protein CASSPGLEKGEQFF.

This clonotype appeared a few times. V and J are TRBV19 and TRBJ2-7; 7 bases are shared with TRBD1. The CDR3 has 13 amino acids. The V segment lost 5 bases and the J segment 6 bases; nucleotides outside the gene matches: 7. CDR1 and CDR2 (germline): LNHDA, SQIVND (reference sequence). Here the CDR3 DNA reads TGTGCCAGTAGTGATCGACAGGGAAGCGAGCAGTACTTC. Translation: CASSDRQGSEQYF.

This rearrangement joins TRBV28 to TRBJ2-2; no reliable D call. Trimming removed 7 bases from V and 1 base from J, with 7 bases in between. CDR1 MDHEN and CDR2 SYDVKM come from the germline V gene. This CDR3 spans 13 amino acids. The CDR3 loop reads CASTVGNTGELFF. CDR3 in DNA: TGTGCCAGCACCGTGGGGAACACCGGGGAGCTGTTTTTT.

This chain links TRBV3-1 with TRBJ2-1; D may be TRBD2 (7 bases). Between the trimmed V and J ends, which lost 0 bases and 0 bases, there was a span of 21 bases. The CDR3 has 20 residues. CDR1 and CDR2 (germline): LGHDT, YNNKEL (reference sequence). CDR3 in amino acids: CASSQEHLGGASSSYNEQFF. The CDR3 nucleotides are TGTGCCAGCAGCCAAGAACATTTGGGGGGGGCCTCGAGCTCCTACAATGAGCAGTTCTTC.

The chain recombines TRBV28 with TRBJ2-7, with D possibly matching TRBD1 (5 bases). Trimming removed 2 bases at V and 0 bases at J, with 8 bases between. Germline V lookup: CDR1 MDHEN, CDR2 SYDVKM. This CDR3 region has 14 residues. The CDR3 loop is CASSLRTPSYEQYF. CDR3 sequence (DNA): TGTGCCAGCAGTTTACGGACACCCTCCTACGAGCAGTACTTC.

This clonotype was found once. This chain connects TRBV9 to TRBJ2-7, with TRBD1 matching over 9 bases. CDR1 and CDR2 (germline): SGDLS, YYNGEE. V lost 3 bases and J lost 2; bases outside the gene matches: 6. This CDR3 is 15 amino acids long. Here the CDR3 reads CASSAETGGPYEQYF. The CDR3 DNA is TGTGCCAGCAGCGCGGAGACAGGGGGGCCCTACGAGCAGTACTTC.

The chain uses TRBV2 and TRBJ2-3, with 7 positions matching TRBD2. Trimming at V came to 7 bases and at J to 5 bases, leaving 6 bases not matched to a gene. The germline V gene has CDR1 SNHLY and CDR2 FYNNEI. The CDR3 sequence is 13 residues long. Here the CDR3 reads CASNPGGGDTQYF. DNA of the CDR3: TGTGCCAGCAACCCTGGCGGGGGAGATACGCAGTATTTT. The full variable domain, in which reference TRBV2 and TRBJ2-3 provide the parts outside the CDR3, is EPEVTQTPSHQVTQMGQEVILRCVPISNHLYFYWYRQILGQKVEFLVSFYNNEISEKSEIFDDQFSVERPDGSNFTLKIRSTKLEDSAMYFCASNPGGGDTQYFGPGTRLTVL.

This clonotype was observed a few times. The chain joins TRBV5-6 to TRBJ1-6, with D unresolved. CDR1 is SGHDT and CDR2 is YYEEEE in the germline V gene. V was shortened by 3 bases and J by 0 bases, with 7 bases between the two germline ends. The CDR3 extends over 15 amino acids. CDR3 protein: CASSSPGSYNSPLHF. The CDR3 DNA reads as TGTGCCAGCAGCTCCCCGGGCTCCTATAATTCACCCCTCCACTTT.

This clonotype has a handful of counts. The J gene is TRBJ1-4, the V gene TRBV12-3 or TRBV12-4, with D possibly TRBD1 on 5 matching bases. Trimming removed 2 bases at V and 11 bases at J, with 9 bases between. The CDR3 spans 12 residues. The CDR3 reads CASSLTRDKLFF. In DNA form, the CDR3 reads TGTGCCAGCAGTTTAACCAGGGATAAACTGTTTTTT.

The rearrangement uses TRBV6-1 and TRBJ2-2; TRBD1 matches 9 bases. The CDR3 is made up of 17 amino acids. The J segment lost 5 bases and the V segment lost 7 bases, leaving 14 bases of the junction unmatched. Germline CDR1 MNHNS, CDR2 SASEGT. The CDR3 DNA follows: TGTGCCAGCAAGGGGCAGCTCGGGACAGGGCCAACCGGGGAGCTGTTTTTT. This sequence encodes CASKGQLGTGPTGELFF.

This clonotype was observed at least ten times. This sequence joins TRBV7-9 and TRBJ2-7, with a possible D match to TRBD1 (6 bases). Per the germline V gene, CDR1 is SEHNR and CDR2 is FQNEAQ (reference sequence). This CDR3 is built from 14 residues. Trimming took off 10 bases at V and 0 bases at J, with 16 bases between the two ends. The CDR3 protein is CATQWGLTSYEQYF. In DNA form, the CDR3 reads TGTGCCACGCAATGGGGGCTAACCTCCTACGAGCAGTACTTC.

V and J are TRBV20-1 and TRBJ2-3; D gene unclear. CDR1 and CDR2 from the germline V gene are DFQATT and SNEGSKA (reference sequence). V shed 5 bases and J shed 2 bases, with 17 bases lying between them. This CDR3 region has 15 residues. The chain's CDR3 is CSARLVRVVTDTQYF. In DNA, the CDR3 is TGCAGTGCTCGACTTGTACGCGTGGTCACAGATACGCAGTATTTT.

The rearrangement uses TRBV11-2 and TRBJ2-1, with 9 bases matching TRBD2. Per germline, CDR1 SGHAT and CDR2 FQNNGV. The CDR3 length is 16 residues. V shed 1 base and J 2 bases; nucleotides not matched to a gene: 3. In nucleotides, the CDR3 is TGTGCCAGCAGCTTAGGGACTAGCGTTCCCTACAATGAGCAGTTCTTC. This encodes CASSLGTSVPYNEQFF.

This clonotype was counted a few times. This rearrangement joins TRBV28 to TRBJ2-5; a possible D gene is TRBD1 (5 bases). Germline V gives CDR1 MDHEN, CDR2 SYDVKM. The ends were cut back, 10 bases at V and 6 bases at J, with 15 bases in the middle. CDR3 length equals 12 residues. The CDR3, as DNA: TGTGCCACCCAGGGTTACAGCAAGACCCAGTACTTC. Its protein is CATQGYSKTQYF.

This clonotype was seen ten or more times. The chain uses TRBV12-3 or TRBV12-4 and TRBJ2-1; 7 nucleotides agree with TRBD2. V lost 9 bases to trimming and J lost 5 bases; unmatched junction nucleotides: 10. This CDR3 region has 14 residues. The CDR3 nucleotides read TGTGCCAGTTGTTTCTTCGGGGGGAACAATGAGCAGTTCTTC. Protein sequence: CASCFFGGNNEQFF.

The chain combines TRBV29-1 with TRBJ1-4; D possibly corresponds to TRBD1 (5 bases). CDR3 size: 13 residues. Trimming removed 6 bases from V and 7 bases from J, with 15 bases in between. CDR1 is SQVTM and CDR2 is ANQGSEA in the germline V gene. CDR3 in DNA: TGCAGCGTAGCAACGGGGGTATCTGAAAAACTGTTTTTT. Protein: CSVATGVSEKLFF.